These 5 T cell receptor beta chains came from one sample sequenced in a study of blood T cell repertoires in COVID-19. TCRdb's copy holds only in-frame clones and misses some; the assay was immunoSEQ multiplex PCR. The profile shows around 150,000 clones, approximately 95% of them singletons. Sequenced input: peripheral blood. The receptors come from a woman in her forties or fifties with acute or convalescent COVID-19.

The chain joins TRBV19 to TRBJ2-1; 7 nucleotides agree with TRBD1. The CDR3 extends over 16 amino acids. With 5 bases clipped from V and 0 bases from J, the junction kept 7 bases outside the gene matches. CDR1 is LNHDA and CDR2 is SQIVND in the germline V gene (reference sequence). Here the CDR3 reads CASSERQGTSYNEQFF. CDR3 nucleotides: TGTGCCAGTAGTGAGAGACAGGGAACCTCCTACAATGAGCAGTTCTTC. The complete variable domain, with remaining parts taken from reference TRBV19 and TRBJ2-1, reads DGGITQSPKYLFRKEGQNVTLSCEQNLNHDAMYWYRQDPGQGLRLIYYSQIVNDFQKGDIAEGYSVSREKKESFPLTVTSAQKNPTAFYLCASSERQGTSYNEQFFGPGTRLTVL.

CDR3 nucleotide sequence: TGTGCCATCAGTGGCTCCCTACTAGCGGAGTCCTACAATGAGCAGTTCTTC. Translated: CAISGSLLAESYNEQFF. The chain is built from TRBV10-3 and TRBJ2-1; the match to TRBD2 covers 8 bases. Germline-derived CDR1 and CDR2 are ENHRY and SYGVKD. This CDR3 contains 17 residues. J gave up 1 base and V 4 bases, and 9 bases lay outside the gene matches.

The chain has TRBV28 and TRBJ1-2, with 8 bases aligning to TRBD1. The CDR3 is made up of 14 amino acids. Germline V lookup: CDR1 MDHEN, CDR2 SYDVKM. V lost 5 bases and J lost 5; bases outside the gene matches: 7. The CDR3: CASSPPGQEYGYTF. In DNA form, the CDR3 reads TGTGCCAGCAGTCCTCCGGGACAGGAGTATGGCTACACCTTC.

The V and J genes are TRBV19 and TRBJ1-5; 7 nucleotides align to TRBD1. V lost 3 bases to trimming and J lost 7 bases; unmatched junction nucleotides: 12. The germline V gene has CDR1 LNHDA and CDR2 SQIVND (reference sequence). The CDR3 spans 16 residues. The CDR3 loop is CASSIPDRPEWQPQHF. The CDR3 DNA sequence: TGTGCCAGTAGTATCCCGGACAGGCCCGAGTGGCAGCCCCAGCATTTT.

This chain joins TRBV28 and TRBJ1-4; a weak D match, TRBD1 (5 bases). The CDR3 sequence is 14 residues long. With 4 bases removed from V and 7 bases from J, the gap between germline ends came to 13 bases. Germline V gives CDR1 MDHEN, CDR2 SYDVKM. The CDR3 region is CASSYQGGGEKLFF. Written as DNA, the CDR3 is TGTGCCAGCAGTTATCAGGGAGGAGGTGAAAAACTGTTTTTT.